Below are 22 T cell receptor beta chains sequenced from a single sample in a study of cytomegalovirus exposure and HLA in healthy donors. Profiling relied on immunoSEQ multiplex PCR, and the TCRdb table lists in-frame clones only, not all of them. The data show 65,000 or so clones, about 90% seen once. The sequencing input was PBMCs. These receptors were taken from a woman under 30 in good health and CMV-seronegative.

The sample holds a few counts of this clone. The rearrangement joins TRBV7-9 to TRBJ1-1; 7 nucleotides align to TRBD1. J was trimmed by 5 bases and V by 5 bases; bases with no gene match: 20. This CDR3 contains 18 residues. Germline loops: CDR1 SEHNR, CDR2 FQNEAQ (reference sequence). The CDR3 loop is CASSTTIRQGKSVTEAFF. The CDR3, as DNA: TGTGCCAGCAGCACAACGATTAGACAGGGAAAATCGGTTACTGAAGCTTTCTTT. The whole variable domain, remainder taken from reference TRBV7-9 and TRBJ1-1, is DTGVSQNPRHKITKRGQNVTFRCDPISEHNRLYWYRQTLGQGPEFLTYFQNEAQLEKSRLLSDRFSAERPKGSFSTLEIQRTEQGDSAMYLCASSTTIRQGKSVTEAFFGQGTRLTVV.

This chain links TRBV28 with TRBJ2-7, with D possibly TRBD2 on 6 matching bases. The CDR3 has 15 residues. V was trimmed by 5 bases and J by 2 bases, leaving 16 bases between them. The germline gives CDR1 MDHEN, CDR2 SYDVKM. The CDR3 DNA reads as TGTGCCAGCAGTCCATTGACACGCGGGACCTACGAGCAGTACTTC. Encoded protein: CASSPLTRGTYEQYF.

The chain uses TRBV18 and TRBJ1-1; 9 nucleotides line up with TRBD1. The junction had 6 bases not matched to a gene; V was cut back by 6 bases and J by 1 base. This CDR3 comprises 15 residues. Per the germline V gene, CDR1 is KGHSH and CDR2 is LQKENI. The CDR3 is CASSPGQGQNTEAFF. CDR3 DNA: TGTGCCAGCTCGCCCGGACAGGGGCAGAACACTGAAGCTTTCTTT. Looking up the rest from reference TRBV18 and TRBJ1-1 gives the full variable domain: NAGVMQNPRHLVRRRGQEARLRCSPMKGHSHVYWYRQLPEEGLKFMVYLQKENIIDESGMPKERFSAEFPKEGPSILRIQQVVRGDSAAYFCASSPGQGQNTEAFFGQGTRLTVV.

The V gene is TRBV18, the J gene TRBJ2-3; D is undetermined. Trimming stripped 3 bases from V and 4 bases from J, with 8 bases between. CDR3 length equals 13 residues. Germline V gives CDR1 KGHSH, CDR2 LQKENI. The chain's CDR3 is CASSPRFSDTQYF. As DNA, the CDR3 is TGTGCCAGCTCACCGAGGTTTTCAGATACGCAGTATTTT.

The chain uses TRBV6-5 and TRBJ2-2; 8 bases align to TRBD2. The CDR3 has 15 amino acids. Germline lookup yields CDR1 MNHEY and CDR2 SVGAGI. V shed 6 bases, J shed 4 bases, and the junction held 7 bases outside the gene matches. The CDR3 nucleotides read TGTGCCAGCAGAACGGGACTAGTCGGCACCGGGGAGCTGTTTTTT. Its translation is CASRTGLVGTGELFF.

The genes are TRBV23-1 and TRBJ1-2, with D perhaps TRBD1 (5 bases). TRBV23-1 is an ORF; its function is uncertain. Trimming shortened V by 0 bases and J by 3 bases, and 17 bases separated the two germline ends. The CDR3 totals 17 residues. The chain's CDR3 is CASSQSPRAGYDYGYTF. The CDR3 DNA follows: TGCGCCAGCAGTCAATCCCCCAGGGCTGGGTACGACTATGGCTACACCTTC.

CDR3 in amino acids: CASSPGLAGGIDEQFF. The CDR3 DNA reads as TGTGCCAGCAGTCCTGGACTAGCGGGAGGTATCGATGAGCAGTTCTTC. The chain combines TRBV28 with TRBJ2-1; 14 bases map to TRBD2. Germline V gene sequence: CDR1 MDHEN, CDR2 SYDVKM. CDR3 size: 16 residues. Trimming at V came to 5 bases and at J to 8 bases, leaving 8 bases not matched to a gene.

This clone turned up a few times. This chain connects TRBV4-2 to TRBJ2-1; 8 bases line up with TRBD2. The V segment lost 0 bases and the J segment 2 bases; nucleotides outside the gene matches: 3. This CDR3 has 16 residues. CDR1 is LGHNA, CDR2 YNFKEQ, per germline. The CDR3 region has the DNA TGTGCCAGCAGCCAAGATCCGGGAGGGCCCTACAATGAGCAGTTCTTC. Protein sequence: CASSQDPGGPYNEQFF.

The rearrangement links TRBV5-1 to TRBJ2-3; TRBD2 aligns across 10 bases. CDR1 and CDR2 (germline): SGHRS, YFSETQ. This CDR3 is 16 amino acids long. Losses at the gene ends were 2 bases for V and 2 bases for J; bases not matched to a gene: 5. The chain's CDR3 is CASSFPSGGSTDTQYF. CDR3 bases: TGCGCCAGCAGCTTTCCTAGCGGGGGATCCACAGATACGCAGTATTTT.

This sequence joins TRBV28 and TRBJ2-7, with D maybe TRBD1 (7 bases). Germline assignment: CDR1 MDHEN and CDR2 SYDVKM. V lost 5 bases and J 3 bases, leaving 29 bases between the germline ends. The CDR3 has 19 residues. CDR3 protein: CASSQSPTGPLAGDYEQYF. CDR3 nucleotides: TGTGCCAGCAGTCAAAGCCCGACAGGGCCACTAGCTGGGGACTACGAGCAGTACTTC.

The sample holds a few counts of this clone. CDR3 nucleotide sequence: TGTGCCAGCAGCCAAGATAAAGGGGGCTCAGAGACCCAGTACTTC. This translates into CASSQDKGGSETQYF. V is TRBV4-2 and J is TRBJ2-5, with 7 positions matching TRBD1. The CDR3 consists of 15 residues. Germline V CDR1 and CDR2: LGHNA, YNFKEQ. V trimming: 0 bases; J trimming: 4 bases; junction bases outside the gene matches: 5.

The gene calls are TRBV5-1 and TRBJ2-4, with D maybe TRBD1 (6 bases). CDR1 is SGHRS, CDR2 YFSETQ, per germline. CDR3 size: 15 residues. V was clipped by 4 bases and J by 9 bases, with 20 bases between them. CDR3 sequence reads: CASSALPGQSSIQYF. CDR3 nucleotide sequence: TGCGCCAGCAGCGCCCTCCCCGGACAGTCGAGCATTCAGTACTTC.

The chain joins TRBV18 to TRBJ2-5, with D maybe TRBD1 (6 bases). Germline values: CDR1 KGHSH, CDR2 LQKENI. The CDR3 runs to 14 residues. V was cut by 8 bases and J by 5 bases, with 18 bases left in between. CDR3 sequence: CASTLGQSVETQYF. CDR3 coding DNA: TGTGCCAGCACCCTCGGACAGTCCGTTGAGACCCAGTACTTC.

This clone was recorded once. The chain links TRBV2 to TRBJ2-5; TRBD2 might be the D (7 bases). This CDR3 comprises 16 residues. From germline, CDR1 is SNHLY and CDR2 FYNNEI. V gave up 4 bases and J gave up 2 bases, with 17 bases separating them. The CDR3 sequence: CASSAGAGDIQETQYF. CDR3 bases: TGTGCCAGCAGTGCTGGCGCGGGGGACATACAAGAGACCCAGTACTTC.

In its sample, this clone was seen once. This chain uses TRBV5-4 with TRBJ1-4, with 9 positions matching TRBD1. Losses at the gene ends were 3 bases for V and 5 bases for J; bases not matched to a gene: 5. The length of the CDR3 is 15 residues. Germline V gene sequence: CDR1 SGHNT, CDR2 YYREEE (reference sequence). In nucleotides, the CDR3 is TGTGCCAGCAGCTCGGCCGGACAGGGGAATGAAAAACTGTTTTTT. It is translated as CASSSAGQGNEKLFF.

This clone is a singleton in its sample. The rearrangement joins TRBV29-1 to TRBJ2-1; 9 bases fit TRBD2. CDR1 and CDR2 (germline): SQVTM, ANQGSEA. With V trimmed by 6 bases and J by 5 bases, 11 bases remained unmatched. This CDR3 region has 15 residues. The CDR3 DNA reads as TGCAGCGTAAGCTCTAGCGGGACTTCGAACAATGAGCAGTTCTTC. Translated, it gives CSVSSSGTSNNEQFF.

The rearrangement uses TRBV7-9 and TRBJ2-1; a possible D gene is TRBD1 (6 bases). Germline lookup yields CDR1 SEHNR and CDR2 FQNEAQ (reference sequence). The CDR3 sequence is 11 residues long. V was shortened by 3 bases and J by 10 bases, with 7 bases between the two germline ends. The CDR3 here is CASSLRGEQFF. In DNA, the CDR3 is TGTGCCAGCAGCTTGAGGGGGGAGCAGTTCTTC. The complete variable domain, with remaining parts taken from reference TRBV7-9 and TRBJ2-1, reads DTGVSQNPRHKITKRGQNVTFRCDPISEHNRLYWYRQTLGQGPEFLTYFQNEAQLEKSRLLSDRFSAERPKGSFSTLEIQRTEQGDSAMYLCASSLRGEQFFGPGTRLTVL.

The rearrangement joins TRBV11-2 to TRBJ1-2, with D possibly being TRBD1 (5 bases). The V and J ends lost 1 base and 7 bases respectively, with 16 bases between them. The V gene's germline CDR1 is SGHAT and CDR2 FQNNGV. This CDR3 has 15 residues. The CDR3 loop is CASSLVQGAAGGYTF. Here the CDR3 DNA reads TGTGCCAGCAGCTTAGTTCAAGGGGCAGCGGGTGGCTACACCTTC. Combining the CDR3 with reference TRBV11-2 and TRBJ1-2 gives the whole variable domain EAGVAQSPRYKIIEKRQSVAFWCNPISGHATLYWYQQILGQGPKLLIQFQNNGVVDDSQLPKDRFSAERLKGVDSTLKIQPAKLEDSAVYLCASSLVQGAAGGYTFGSGTRLTVV.

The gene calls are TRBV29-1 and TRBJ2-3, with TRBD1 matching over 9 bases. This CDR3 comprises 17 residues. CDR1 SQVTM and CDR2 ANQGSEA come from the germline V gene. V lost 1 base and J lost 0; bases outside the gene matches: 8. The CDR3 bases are TGCAGCGTTGAAGTCCCGGGACAGGGATTTAGCACAGATACGCAGTATTTT. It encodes CSVEVPGQGFSTDTQYF.

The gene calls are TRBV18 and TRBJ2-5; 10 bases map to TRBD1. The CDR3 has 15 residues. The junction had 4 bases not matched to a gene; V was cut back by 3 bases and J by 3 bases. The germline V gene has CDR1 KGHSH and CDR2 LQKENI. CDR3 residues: CASSPRQGAEETQYF. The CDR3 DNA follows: TGTGCCAGCTCACCGCGACAGGGGGCCGAAGAGACCCAGTACTTC.

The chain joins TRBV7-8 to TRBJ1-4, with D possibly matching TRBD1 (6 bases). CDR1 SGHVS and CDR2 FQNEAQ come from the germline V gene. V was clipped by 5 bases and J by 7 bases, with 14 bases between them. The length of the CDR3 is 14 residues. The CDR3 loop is CASSLQGQGEKLFF. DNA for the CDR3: TGTGCCAGCAGCCTACAGGGTCAAGGTGAAAAACTGTTTTTT.

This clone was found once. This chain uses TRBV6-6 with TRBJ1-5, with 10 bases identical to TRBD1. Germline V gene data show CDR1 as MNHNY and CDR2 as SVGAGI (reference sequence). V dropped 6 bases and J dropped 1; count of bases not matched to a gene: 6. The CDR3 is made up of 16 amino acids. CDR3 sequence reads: CASRLLGQGSNQPQHF. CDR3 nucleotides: TGTGCCAGCAGACTTCTGGGACAGGGGAGCAATCAGCCCCAGCATTTT.